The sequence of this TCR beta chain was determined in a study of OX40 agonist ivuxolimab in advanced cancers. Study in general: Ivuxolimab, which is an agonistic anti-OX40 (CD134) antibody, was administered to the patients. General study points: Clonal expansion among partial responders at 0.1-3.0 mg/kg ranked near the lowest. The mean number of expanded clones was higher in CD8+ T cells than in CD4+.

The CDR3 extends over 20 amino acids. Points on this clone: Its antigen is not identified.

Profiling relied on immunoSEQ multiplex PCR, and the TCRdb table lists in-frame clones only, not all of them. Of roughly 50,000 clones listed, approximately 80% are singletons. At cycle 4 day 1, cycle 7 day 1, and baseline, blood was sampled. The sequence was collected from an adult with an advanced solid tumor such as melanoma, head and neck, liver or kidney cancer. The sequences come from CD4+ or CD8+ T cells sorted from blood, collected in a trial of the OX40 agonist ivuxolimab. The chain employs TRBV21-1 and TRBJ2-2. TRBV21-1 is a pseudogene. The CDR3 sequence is CASSKAKVGGPLLNTGELFF. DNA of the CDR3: TGTGCCAGCAGCAAAGCAAAAGTGGGGGGCCCCCTCCTGAACACCGGGGAGCTGTTTTTT.